The 28 T cell receptor beta chains presented below share a single source sample, sequenced in a study of TIL therapy for anti-PD-1-resistant metastatic lung cancer. The time point: pre-treatment sample, taken before nivolumab and TIL therapy. The libraries were made with immunoSEQ v3. Assay used: immunoSEQ multiplex PCR; TCRdb lists only in-frame clones, some missing. The sample lists tens of thousands of clones; around four fifths were seen once. The starting material was blood, obtained at baseline. These TCRs come from a person aged 25-85 years with non-small cell lung cancer.

This chain joins TRBV5-1 and TRBJ1-1, with a possible D match to TRBD1 (6 bases). The V end was cut by 3 bases, the J end by 1 base, with 7 bases between. Germline CDR1 SGHRS, CDR2 YFSETQ. This CDR3 has 13 residues. The CDR3 protein is CASSWGANTEAFF. DNA of the CDR3: TGCGCCAGCAGCTGGGGGGCGAACACTGAAGCTTTCTTT.

V is TRBV7-2 and J is TRBJ2-6; D remains ambiguous. This CDR3 spans 17 amino acids. Between the trimmed V and J ends, which lost 2 bases and 4 bases, there was a span of 15 bases. CDR1 and CDR2 from the germline V gene are SGHTA and FQGNSA. The CDR3 is CASSLTQKAQGANVLTF. Written as DNA, the CDR3 is TGTGCCAGCAGCTTAACGCAGAAGGCCCAGGGGGCCAACGTCCTGACTTTC.

The chain links TRBV27 to TRBJ2-1; D may correspond to TRBD1 or TRBD2 (6 bases each). Germline V CDR1 and CDR2: MNHEY, SMNVEV (reference sequence). V dropped 2 bases and J dropped 7 bases, with 9 bases sitting between them. The CDR3 totals 13 residues. Here the CDR3 DNA reads TGTGCCAGCAGTTTAAGGGGGGAAAATGAGCAGTTCTTC. It specifies CASSLRGENEQFF.

The chain carries TRBV4-3 and TRBJ1-2, with a possible D match to TRBD1 (5 bases). V was clipped by 4 bases and J by 4 bases, with 19 bases between them. This CDR3 is 16 amino acids long. Germline CDR1 LGHNA, CDR2 YSLEER. The chain's CDR3 is CASSPYRGSTSYGYTF. The CDR3 DNA sequence: TGCGCCAGCAGCCCCTATAGGGGAAGTACCTCCTATGGCTACACCTTC.

The chain joins TRBV23-1 to TRBJ1-4; TRBD1 aligns across 9 bases. TRBV23-1 is classed as an ORF, of uncertain function. The CDR3 sequence is 13 residues long. The V gene end was trimmed by 7 bases and the J gene end by 5 bases; junction bases not matched to a gene: 2. CDR3 nucleotides: TGCGCCAGCATTGGGACAGGGAATGAAAAACTGTTTTTT. Encoded protein: CASIGTGNEKLFF.

J is TRBJ2-3 and V is TRBV7-2, with 8 nucleotides matching TRBD1. Per the germline V gene, CDR1 is SGHTA and CDR2 is FQGNSA. The length of the CDR3 is 15 residues. V trimming: 4 bases; J trimming: 5 bases; junction bases outside the gene matches: 8. In DNA, the CDR3 is TGTGCCAGCAGCTCAAACCGACAGGGGCTAGATACGCAGTATTTT. This codes for CASSSNRQGLDTQYF.

The V gene is TRBV27, the J gene TRBJ2-7, with D possibly TRBD1 on 5 matching bases. V was pared by 2 bases and J by 0 bases, with 8 bases between. Germline V gene data show CDR1 as MNHEY and CDR2 as SMNVEV (reference sequence). The CDR3 length is 14 residues. In nucleotides, the CDR3 is TGTGCCAGCAGTTTAGGCGACAGCTCCTACGAGCAGTACTTC. Translation: CASSLGDSSYEQYF.

The CDR3 coding sequence is TGTGCCAGCAGCCCACAGGGGGCGGCCCCCGTCCTGACTTTC. Protein: CASSPQGAAPVLTF. V and J are TRBV7-3 and TRBJ2-6, with 9 nucleotides matching TRBD1. Germline V lookup: CDR1 SGHTA, CDR2 FQGTGA. The CDR3 totals 14 residues. With 5 bases clipped from V and 12 bases from J, the junction kept 8 bases outside the gene matches.

The chain joins TRBV7-3 to TRBJ2-2, with D maybe TRBD2 (6 bases). Germline V CDR1 and CDR2: SGHTA, FQGTGA. The germline V and J ends were trimmed by 2 bases and 4 bases, with 8 bases remaining between them. The CDR3 covers 14 residues. CDR3 region: CASSLLGLTGELFF. CDR3 nucleotide sequence: TGTGCCAGCAGCTTATTGGGACTCACCGGGGAGCTGTTTTTT.

The chain recombines TRBV9 with TRBJ1-2; 7 bases are shared with TRBD1. V lost 0 bases and J lost 1; bases outside the gene matches: 0. Germline CDR1 and CDR2: SGDLS and YYNGEE. The CDR3 is 14 residues long. The CDR3 spells CASSVGDSNYGYTF. CDR3 sequence (DNA): TGTGCCAGCAGCGTAGGGGACAGTAACTATGGCTACACCTTC.

The gene calls are TRBV18 and TRBJ1-1; tentatively, D is TRBD1 (5 bases). The V end was cut by 4 bases, the J end by 8 bases, with 17 bases between. This CDR3 is 14 amino acids long. Germline assignment: CDR1 KGHSH and CDR2 LQKENI. CDR3 in DNA: TGTGCCAGCTCACGGCAGGGTCGGCTGGAGGAAGCTTTCTTT. Its protein product is CASSRQGRLEEAFF.

The CDR3 loop reads CASSVGRSGRSVAFF. CDR3 sequence (DNA): TGTGCCAGCAGCGTGGGACGGTCCGGGAGGAGCGTAGCTTTCTTT. This chain links TRBV5-4 with TRBJ1-1; D is possibly TRBD1 (5 bases). This CDR3 is 15 amino acids long. Trimming stripped 4 bases from V and 10 bases from J, with 23 bases between. Germline loops: CDR1 SGHNT, CDR2 YYREEE (reference sequence). Drawing the rest from reference TRBV5-4 and TRBJ1-1, the complete variable domain is ETGVTQSPTHLIKTRGQQVTLRCSSQSGHNTVSWYQQALGQGPQFIFQYYREEENGRGNFPPRFSGLQFPNYSSELNVNALELDDSALYLCASSVGRSGRSVAFFGQGTRLTVV.

The V gene is TRBV27, the J gene TRBJ1-6; D is uncertain. CDR1 is MNHEY and CDR2 is SMNVEV in the germline V gene (reference sequence). The ends were cut back, 5 bases at V and 5 bases at J, with 16 bases in the middle. This CDR3 comprises 16 residues. In nucleotides, the CDR3 is TGTGCCAGCAGTCCTCTTAGGAGCCGACATAATTCACCCCTCCACTTT. It encodes CASSPLRSRHNSPLHF.

This chain links TRBV7-9 with TRBJ2-2; possibly TRBD1 for D (6 bases). The V end was cut by 3 bases, the J end by 5 bases, with 10 bases between. The germline gives CDR1 SEHNR, CDR2 FQNEAQ (reference sequence). CDR3 length: 14 amino acids. The CDR3 region has the DNA TGTGCCAGCAGCTTCCCCAGGGGTACCGGGGAGCTGTTTTTT. Its translation is CASSFPRGTGELFF.

The V call is TRBV5-1, the J call TRBJ2-1, with 8 bases matching TRBD2. V lost 4 bases to trimming and J lost 4 bases; unmatched junction nucleotides: 7. The CDR3 has 15 amino acids. Germline V CDR1 and CDR2: SGHRS, YFSETQ. DNA of the CDR3: TGCGCCAGCAGCCGCAGGCCTAGCGGGTACAATGAGCAGTTCTTC. Protein: CASSRRPSGYNEQFF.

The chain links TRBV29-1 to TRBJ2-3; D is unresolved. V was trimmed by 6 bases and J by 4 bases, leaving 8 bases between them. In germline, CDR1 is SQVTM, CDR2 ANQGSEA. This CDR3 is built from 11 residues. The CDR3 loop is CSVGPADTQYF. CDR3 coding DNA: TGCAGCGTCGGGCCCGCAGATACGCAGTATTTT.

This chain uses TRBV4-2 with TRBJ2-7; TRBD2 matches at 8 bases. The J segment lost 1 base and the V segment lost 3 bases, leaving 2 bases of the junction unmatched. CDR3 length: 14 amino acids. Germline V gene data show CDR1 as LGHNA and CDR2 as YNFKEQ. CDR3 amino acids: CASSQGTSSYEQYF. CDR3 nucleotides: TGTGCCAGCAGCCAGGGGACTAGTTCCTACGAGCAGTACTTC.

The chain links TRBV7-2 to TRBJ2-5; 8 positions match TRBD2. CDR1 is SGHTA and CDR2 is FQGNSA in the germline V gene. The V segment lost 5 bases and the J segment 4 bases; nucleotides outside the gene matches: 3. CDR3 size: 13 residues. The CDR3 sequence is CASSGGLGETQYF. For the CDR3, the DNA is TGTGCCAGCAGCGGGGGACTAGGAGAGACCCAGTACTTC.

This chain links TRBV18 with TRBJ1-2, with no clear D. The V and J ends lost 0 bases and 8 bases respectively, with 7 bases between them. CDR1 and CDR2 from the germline V gene are KGHSH and LQKENI. The CDR3 loop spans 12 amino acids. The CDR3 sequence: CASSPPGYGYTF. The DNA of the CDR3 is TGTGCCAGCTCACCACCGGGGTACGGCTACACCTTC.

This chain connects TRBV5-4 to TRBJ2-7; the match to TRBD1 covers 9 bases. This CDR3 region has 15 residues. In germline, CDR1 is SGHNT, CDR2 YYREEE (reference sequence). J gave up 5 bases and V 4 bases, and 10 bases lay outside the gene matches. Here the CDR3 reads CASSASRDRAHEQYF. CDR3 coding DNA: TGTGCCAGCAGCGCCTCCCGGGACAGGGCCCACGAGCAGTACTTC.

The rearrangement links TRBV19 to TRBJ2-5; 8 nucleotides match TRBD2. The V gene's germline CDR1 is LNHDA and CDR2 SQIVND (reference sequence). The length of the CDR3 is 13 residues. With 4 bases clipped from V and 5 bases from J, the junction kept 3 bases outside the gene matches. CDR3 sequence reads: CASSSGGRETQYF. The DNA for the CDR3 is TGTGCCAGTAGTAGCGGGGGGCGGGAGACCCAGTACTTC.

This clone was seen only a few times. The chain couples TRBV5-5 to TRBJ1-2, with D possibly matching TRBD1 (6 bases). CDR1 and CDR2 (germline): SGHKS, YYEKEE (reference sequence). With 0 bases removed from V and 2 bases from J, the gap between germline ends came to 8 bases. This CDR3 region has 14 residues. DNA for the CDR3: TGTGCCAGCAGCTTGGCAACAGGGAACTATGGCTACACCTTC. Encoded protein: CASSLATGNYGYTF.

This chain joins TRBV7-3 and TRBJ1-1; D not resolved. Germline CDR1 is SGHTA and CDR2 is FQGTGA. The CDR3 is 13 amino acids. V was cut by 2 bases and J by 0 bases, with 4 bases left in between. CDR3 in DNA: TGTGCCAGCAGCTTACAGGTGAACACTGAAGCTTTCTTT. It specifies CASSLQVNTEAFF.

The rearrangement joins TRBV4-3 to TRBJ1-6, with a possible D match to TRBD1 (5 bases). This CDR3 spans 18 amino acids. V lost 3 bases to trimming and J lost 3 bases, with 18 bases between them. Germline V gives CDR1 LGHNA, CDR2 YSLEER. CDR3 in amino acids: CASSQGDIRDFYNSPLHF. The CDR3 DNA follows: TGCGCCAGCAGCCAGGGGGATATCAGGGACTTCTATAATTCACCCCTCCACTTT.

The chain uses TRBV4-3 and TRBJ1-2; a weak D match, TRBD1 (5 bases). This CDR3 has 16 residues. CDR1 and CDR2 (germline): LGHNA, YSLEER. The V and J ends lost 0 bases and 0 bases respectively, with 11 bases between them. CDR3 protein: CASSQDRQGANYGYTF. CDR3 in DNA: TGCGCCAGCAGCCAAGATAGGCAGGGAGCTAACTATGGCTACACCTTC.

This sequence joins TRBV7-9 and TRBJ1-6, with D uncertain. Germline loops: CDR1 SEHNR, CDR2 FQNEAQ (reference sequence). There are 15 residues in the CDR3. Between the trimmed V and J ends, which lost 5 bases and 10 bases, there was a span of 18 bases. CDR3 sequence (DNA): TGTGCCAGCAGCCCACGGGGTCCCCAAGGGTCACCCCTCCACTTT. This sequence encodes CASSPRGPQGSPLHF.

This chain joins TRBV5-6 and TRBJ2-2, with 9 bases aligning to TRBD2. This CDR3 is 19 amino acids long. The germline CDR1 and CDR2 sequences are SGHDT and YYEEEE. V shed 2 bases and J 1 base; nucleotides not matched to a gene: 12. Here the CDR3 DNA reads TGTGCCAGCAGCTTAGCCGTTGAAACTAGCGGGCTGAACACCGGGGAGCTGTTTTTT. Protein product: CASSLAVETSGLNTGELFF.

The rearrangement joins TRBV4-2 to TRBJ2-6, with D perhaps matching TRBD1 or TRBD2 (5 bases each). Between the trimmed V and J ends, which lost 4 bases and 2 bases, there was a span of 12 bases. CDR1 LGHNA and CDR2 YNFKEQ come from the germline V gene. The length of the CDR3 is 16 residues. CDR3 protein: CASSPLWDPGANVLTF. CDR3 DNA sequence: TGTGCCAGCAGCCCCCTATGGGACCCTGGGGCCAACGTCCTGACTTTC.